The 25 T cell receptor beta chains given below trace back to one sample, sequenced in a study of T cells in Graves' hyperthyroidism and ophthalmopathy. There were TCR beta CDR3 regions amplified from RNA transcripts. During a first-round RT-PCR of the TCR CDR3, the HTBI primer set was used. TCRdb reprocessed the multiplex PCR reads with MiXCR, giving one entry per CDR3 protein. The sample yields fewer than 350,000 distinct CDR3 sequences, over 12% seen once. Sequencing was done on a sample of blood. Receptors originate from a woman in her forties or fifties with Graves' hyperthyroidism that later progressed to Graves' ophthalmopathy.

This clonotype was picked up a small number of times. The chain couples TRBV4-2 to TRBJ2-5, with 10 bases lining up with TRBD1. Germline assignment: CDR1 LGHNA and CDR2 YNFKEQ. The CDR3 has 16 amino acids. The junction had 6 bases not matched to a gene; V was cut back by 2 bases and J by 3 bases. The CDR3 DNA sequence: TGTGCCAGCAGCCAACCGACAGGGGGCGGCGAAGAGACCCAGTACTTC. This translates into CASSQPTGGGEETQYF.

This clonotype was recorded many times. This chain joins TRBV12-3 or TRBV12-4 and TRBJ2-7, with 9 bases lining up with TRBD2. The CDR3 consists of 14 residues. V lost 5 bases to trimming and J lost 3 bases; unmatched junction nucleotides: 5. CDR3 protein: CASSVGSGSYEQYF. CDR3 bases: TGTGCCAGCAGTGTCGGTAGCGGGAGCTACGAGCAGTACTTC.

Many counts were recorded for this clonotype. The chain uses TRBV6-6 and TRBJ2-3, with TRBD2 matching 8 bases. CDR1 is MNHNY, CDR2 SVGAGI, per germline (reference sequence). After removal of 0 bases from V and 5 bases from J, the junction contained 7 bases not matched to a gene. This CDR3 contains 16 residues. The CDR3 coding sequence is TGTGCCAGCAGTTACTCGACGGCGGGAGGTAAAGATACGCAGTATTTT. The encoded protein is CASSYSTAGGKDTQYF.

The table lists this clonotype with a few counts. The chain links TRBV4-1 to TRBJ1-5, with 9 nucleotides matching TRBD1. This CDR3 has 16 residues. J lost 3 bases, V lost 2 bases, and 5 bases had no gene match. Germline V gives CDR1 MGHRA, CDR2 YSYEKL. The CDR3 spells CASSQQTGGSNQPQHF. The CDR3 bases are TGCGCCAGCAGCCAACAGACAGGGGGGTCCAATCAGCCCCAGCATTTT.

The chain links TRBV19 to TRBJ1-2; D uncertain. The V end was cut by 11 bases, the J end by 0 bases, with 16 bases between. Looked up from germline, CDR1 is LNHDA and CDR2 is SQIVND (reference sequence). The CDR3 extends over 14 amino acids. The chain's CDR3 is CASKASSANYGYTF. CDR3 DNA: TGTGCCTCCAAGGCTTCCAGCGCTAACTATGGCTACACCTTC.

This clonotype was observed at least ten times. The chain recombines TRBV6-1 with TRBJ2-5, with D perhaps matching TRBD2 (5 bases). Trimming cost V 4 bases and J 1 base, with 10 bases left between them. CDR3 length equals 14 residues. Germline CDR1 is MNHNS and CDR2 is SASEGT. The CDR3 loop reads CASSVPGSQETQYF. The CDR3 nucleotides are TGTGCCAGCAGTGTACCGGGGAGCCAAGAGACCCAGTACTTC.

This clonotype was observed many times. This rearrangement joins TRBV2 to TRBJ2-1; 10 bases fit TRBD2. Germline CDR1 and CDR2: SNHLY and FYNNEI. The CDR3 is 16 amino acids. V dropped 4 bases and J dropped 0; count of bases not matched to a gene: 3. The CDR3 sequence is CASSGTSGVSYNEQFF. The DNA of the CDR3 is TGTGCCAGCAGTGGTACTAGCGGGGTCTCCTACAATGAGCAGTTCTTC.

This clonotype was observed a handful of times. The chain joins TRBV20-1 to TRBJ2-2, with TRBD2 matching 16 bases. This CDR3 spans 18 amino acids. Germline V CDR1 and CDR2: DFQATT, SNEGSKA (reference sequence). J lost 0 bases, V lost 5 bases, and 6 bases had no gene match. The CDR3 protein is CSADPGLAGGANTGELFF. CDR3 DNA: TGCAGTGCTGACCCGGGACTAGCGGGAGGGGCGAACACCGGGGAGCTGTTTTTT.

This clonotype has at least ten counts. The rearrangement links TRBV28 to TRBJ1-1; D is unresolved. There are 14 residues in the CDR3. The V end lost 6 bases, the J end lost 0 bases, and 11 bases lay between the germline ends. From germline, CDR1 is MDHEN and CDR2 SYDVKM. The CDR3 DNA follows: TGTGCCAGCAGAAGGCCACCGATGAACACTGAAGCTTTCTTT. Translation gives CASRRPPMNTEAFF. Complete variable domain (other parts from reference TRBV28 and TRBJ1-1): DVKVTQSSRYLVKRTGEKVFLECVQDMDHENMFWYRQDPGLGLRLIYFSYDVKMKEKGDIPEGYSVSREKKERFSLILESASTNQTSMYLCASRRPPMNTEAFFGQGTRLTVV.

The rearrangement uses TRBV20-1 and TRBJ1-1; weak D call: TRBD1 (5 bases). The CDR3 runs to 10 residues. CDR1 is DFQATT, CDR2 SNEGSKA, per germline (reference sequence). The CDR3 DNA sequence: TGCAGAGGACAGAACACTGAAGCTTTCTTT. Translation: CRGQNTEAFF.

This CDR3 reads CASGLDRGSEKLFF. DNA for the CDR3: TGTGCCAGCGGCCTGGACAGGGGGTCTGAAAAACTGTTTTTT. This chain uses TRBV7-9 with TRBJ1-4; 10 bases are shared with TRBD1. Unmatched junction bases numbered 7, after V lost 8 bases and J lost 7 bases. Germline lookup yields CDR1 SEHNR and CDR2 FQNEAQ (reference sequence). The length of the CDR3 is 14 residues.

Comments on this clonotype: A single base separates this from a much larger clone, so it may be a read error. This chain joins TRBV11-1 and TRBJ2-2; D unresolved. Germline CDR1 SGHAT, CDR2 FQDESV (reference sequence). Between the trimmed V and J ends, which lost 4 bases and 3 bases, there was a span of 6 bases. The CDR3 runs 13 residues. Written as DNA, the CDR3 is TGTGCCAGCAGCTCAAGGCACACCGGGGAGCTGTTTTTT. Its protein product is CASSSRHTGELFF. Filled out from reference TRBV11-1 and TRBJ2-2, the complete variable domain reads EAEVAQSPRYKITEKSQAVAFWCDPISGHATLYWYRQILGQGPELLVQFQDESVVDDSQLPKDRFSAERLKGVDSTLKIQPAELGDSAMYLCASSSRHTGELFFGEGSRLTVL.

This clonotype was detected ten times or more. The chain joins TRBV13 to TRBJ2-7, with unresolved D. V was cut by 2 bases and J by 7 bases, with 9 bases left in between. There are 12 residues in the CDR3. The germline V gene has CDR1 PRHDT and CDR2 FYEKMQ (reference sequence). This CDR3 reads CASSLRIKEQYF. The CDR3 region has the DNA TGTGCCAGCAGCTTAAGAATTAAGGAGCAGTACTTC.

This clonotype was seen at least ten times. This sequence joins TRBV3-1 and TRBJ2-3; D gene ambiguous. In germline, CDR1 is LGHDT, CDR2 YNNKEL (reference sequence). Trimming stripped 0 bases from V and 2 bases from J, with 6 bases between. The CDR3 length is 14 residues. CDR3 amino acids: CASSQDLSTDTQYF. Here the CDR3 DNA reads TGTGCCAGCAGCCAAGATCTATCCACAGATACGCAGTATTTT.

About this clonotype itself: This may stem from a read error, because a much larger clone lies one nucleotide away. The chain employs TRBV29-1 and TRBJ1-5, with D tentatively TRBD1 (5 bases). Looked up from germline, CDR1 is SQVTM and CDR2 is ANQGSEA. The CDR3 is 13 residues long. CDR3 amino acids: CNVAGEINQPQHF. The CDR3 DNA sequence: TGCAACGTTGCGGGGGAAATCAATCAGCCCCAGCATTTT.

This clonotype was detected many times. The DNA of the CDR3 is TGTGCCAGCAGCCAATACTCGGGGGGGGACACTGAAGCTTTCTTT. The encoded protein is CASSQYSGGDTEAFF. This sequence joins TRBV16 and TRBJ1-1; D perhaps matches TRBD1 (5 bases). The length of the CDR3 is 15 residues. Trimming removed 1 base from V and 3 bases from J, with 12 bases in between. Germline V gene data show CDR1 as KGHSY and CDR2 as FQNENV.

This clonotype was picked up many times. The rearrangement links TRBV10-3 to TRBJ1-3; D may be TRBD1 (6 bases). The germline V and J ends were trimmed by 11 bases and 7 bases, with 21 bases remaining between them. The germline CDR1 and CDR2 sequences are ENHRY and SYGVKD. CDR3 length: 14 residues. CDR3: CAAHEDSHRNTIYF. In nucleotides, the CDR3 is TGTGCCGCCCACGAGGACAGCCATCGGAACACCATATATTTT.

This clonotype has more than one count but fewer than ten. The chain uses TRBV10-3 and TRBJ2-5, with TRBD2 matching 11 bases. The ends lost 0 bases at V and 4 bases at J; junction bases unmatched: 4. CDR1 is ENHRY and CDR2 is SYGVKD in the germline V gene. CDR3 length: 16 amino acids. In DNA form, the CDR3 reads TGTGCCATCAGTGAGTCCTTCCTAGCGGGAGGAGAGACCCAGTACTTC. Amino acids: CAISESFLAGGETQYF.

The chain is built from TRBV12-3 or TRBV12-4 and TRBJ1-2, with D perhaps TRBD1 (6 bases). The CDR3 extends over 21 amino acids. Deletions cut 3 bases from V and 7 bases from J, with 36 bases between. The CDR3 loop is CASSFRRGLRQGISRGFGYTF. CDR3 nucleotide sequence: TGTGCCAGCAGTTTTAGGCGTGGCCTGAGGCAGGGTATTAGTAGGGGGTTTGGCTACACCTTC.

This clonotype was picked up many times. The chain has TRBV6-1 and TRBJ2-1; perhaps D is TRBD1 or TRBD2 (5 bases each). The germline gives CDR1 MNHNS, CDR2 SASEGT. V gave up 10 bases and J gave up 0 bases, with 25 bases separating them. CDR3 length: 18 amino acids. Here the CDR3 DNA reads TGTGCCACGCGGGTGGGACCCAGTAGGGATCCCTCCTACAATGAGCAGTTCTTC. It is translated as CATRVGPSRDPSYNEQFF.

There are many counts of this clonotype. V usage is TRBV7-8 and J usage is TRBJ2-3; D not resolved. The length of the CDR3 is 13 residues. CDR1 SGHVS and CDR2 FQNEAQ come from the germline V gene. Trimming shortened V by 8 bases and J by 2 bases, and 11 bases separated the two germline ends. Written as DNA, the CDR3 is TGTGCCAGCTTAGGCCCCTTCACAGATACGCAGTATTTT. Protein: CASLGPFTDTQYF. The whole variable domain, remainder taken from reference TRBV7-8 and TRBJ2-3, is GAGVSQSPRYKVAKRGQDVALRCDPISGHVSLFWYQQALGQGPEFLTYFQNEAQLDKSGLPSDRFFAERPEGSVSTLKIQRTQQEDSAVYLCASLGPFTDTQYFGPGTRLTVL.

This clonotype was counted many times. The gene calls are TRBV5-1 and TRBJ2-1, with TRBD1 identical over 9 bases. Germline V CDR1 and CDR2: SGHRS, YFSETQ. The CDR3 has 13 residues. With 4 bases clipped from V and 14 bases from J, the junction kept 10 bases outside the gene matches. CDR3 region: CASSPSGQGIKFF. The CDR3 nucleotides are TGCGCCAGCAGCCCATCAGGACAGGGGATTAAGTTCTTC.

This clonotype was picked up many times. The chain recombines TRBV6-1 with TRBJ2-1; 11 bases are a match to TRBD2. V trimming: 5 bases; J trimming: 1 base; junction bases outside the gene matches: 10. The CDR3 is 18 amino acids. CDR1 and CDR2 from the germline V gene are MNHNS and SASEGT. The CDR3 is CASSRMGPSGGSYNEQFF. Written as DNA, the CDR3 is TGTGCCAGCAGTCGGATGGGGCCTAGCGGGGGGTCCTACAATGAGCAGTTCTTC.

In its sample, this clonotype was seen many times. The rearrangement joins TRBV2 to TRBJ1-2; D unresolved. Trimming stripped 5 bases from V and 4 bases from J, with 14 bases between. CDR3 length: 14 amino acids. Germline values: CDR1 SNHLY, CDR2 FYNNEI. Here the CDR3 reads CASSPGTDFYGYTF. CDR3 DNA: TGTGCCAGCAGTCCGGGAACAGACTTCTATGGCTACACCTTC.

A few counts support this clonotype. The V gene is TRBV6-1, the J gene TRBJ1-3, with D possibly TRBD1 on 5 matching bases. V lost 10 bases and J lost 4, with 14 bases in between. The germline V gene has CDR1 MNHNS and CDR2 SASEGT. The CDR3 sequence is 13 residues long. This chain's CDR3 is CATDDSLGNTIYF. DNA for the CDR3: TGTGCCACTGACGACAGTCTCGGAAACACCATATATTTT.